This T cell receptor beta chain was identified in a study of cytomegalovirus exposure and HLA in healthy donors. Study at large: In an early release, HLA-typed donors contributed roughly 85 million unique TCR sequences. Regarding the study as a whole: Indistinguishability led to the exclusion of some V segments, TRBV6-2 and TRBV6-3 included. Several of the most significant clusters appeared linked to common viral pathogens, based on a later analysis.

Donors were nominally healthy when sampled, though unrecorded immune exposures were likely. On this clone: Its antigen is currently unknown.

The PCR contained 60 Vbeta and 13 Jbeta primers. Clones were read by immunoSEQ multiplex PCR, and TCRdb kept only the in-frame ones, dropping some. Seen here are over 150,000 clones, under 85% observed once, and the top ten hold 2.8%. Deletions cut 5 bases from V and 0 bases from J, with 14 bases between. Germline CDR1 reads SEHNR; CDR2 reads FQNEAQ (reference sequence). This CDR3 has 16 residues. This sequence joins TRBV7-9 and TRBJ1-3, with D possibly TRBD1 on 6 matching bases. This TCR came from a man aged 18 to 29 in good health and CMV-seronegative. The sequencing sample was made of PBMCs. The CDR3: CASSPPTGHSGNTIYF. The CDR3 DNA sequence: TGTGCCAGCAGCCCCCCGACGGGACACTCTGGAAACACCATATATTTT.